This T cell receptor beta chain was retrieved from a study of shared clonotypes between healthy human individuals. On this clone: Its target is not known.

Assay runs were performed at deep level. An even split of each subset's genomic DNA across several immunoSEQ plates was performed. Clones were read by immunoSEQ multiplex PCR, and TCRdb kept only the in-frame ones, dropping some. Here the sample spans over 2,000,000 clones, about 93% being singletons. Germline V gene lookup returns CDR1 SGHTA and CDR2 FQGNSA. V was clipped by 5 bases and J by 0 bases, with 5 bases between them. CDR3 size: 13 residues. CD8 cells classed as naive were CD45RO-negative and positively selected for CCR7, excluding terminally differentiated effector memory CD45RA+ cells. Study conclusions and caveats: A few donors showed sharing of 4.5% to 6% of naive CD4 clonotypes. Clonotype sharing levels among donors were expected to vary with sequencing depth.

The gene calls are TRBV7-2 and TRBJ2-1; D remains unclear. The clonotype was recovered from a man between 18 and 35 years old in good health. Some clones in this sample may be carry-over from other donors' samples. The material sequenced was naive CD8+ T cells from PBMCs. The CDR3: CASSQPSYNEQFF. CDR3 DNA sequence: TGTGCCAGCAGCCAGCCCTCCTACAATGAGCAGTTCTTC.